A selection of T cell receptor beta chains follows, all from one sample in a study of T cell responses to AZD1222 COVID-19 vaccine. TCRdb's copy holds only in-frame clones and misses some; the assay was immunoSEQ multiplex PCR. This table holds under 200,000 clones, around 93% found once. The sequencing here drew on peripheral blood, taken on day 0 of AZD1222 vaccination. The receptors derive from an adult in good health. The conserved cysteine and the conserved F or W are not part of the CDR3 here. The order of the fields is J gene, clone size, V gene, CDR3 protein. The size entry is marked missing in some rows and otherwise reads once, few, many or a size class.

j_call: TRBJ2-3; clone_size: .; v_call: TRBV4-3; cdr3_aa: ASSRTSTDTQY
j_call: TRBJ2-5; clone_size: once; v_call: TRBV7-9; cdr3_aa: ASRSRWETQY
j_call: TRBJ2-7; clone_size: .; v_call: TRBV18; cdr3_aa: ASSPGGSSGTYEQY
j_call: TRBJ2-7; clone_size: .; v_call: TRBV5-4; cdr3_aa: ASSLGRTSGSSYEQY
j_call: TRBJ2-1; clone_size: .; v_call: TRBV20-1; cdr3_aa: SALGRDEQF
j_call: TRBJ2-3; clone_size: once; v_call: TRBV30; cdr3_aa: AWSVAADASTDTQY
j_call: TRBJ2-7; clone_size: .; v_call: TRBV24-1; cdr3_aa: ATSDRQGPYEQY
j_call: TRBJ2-7; clone_size: .; v_call: TRBV5-1; cdr3_aa: ASRVILGDEQY
j_call: TRBJ2-4; clone_size: .; v_call: TRBV19; cdr3_aa: ASSAWDWGRDIQY
j_call: TRBJ1-4; clone_size: .; v_call: TRBV6-5; cdr3_aa: ASSRLPGKLF
j_call: TRBJ1-4; clone_size: once; v_call: TRBV25-1; cdr3_aa: ASSESSGKLF
j_call: TRBJ2-1; clone_size: .; v_call: TRBV19; cdr3_aa: ASSMRGGLRNEQF
j_call: TRBJ2-7; clone_size: .; v_call: TRBV5-1; cdr3_aa: ASSFIAGASSYEQY
j_call: TRBJ1-1; clone_size: .; v_call: TRBV6-5; cdr3_aa: AISAPRRTEAF
j_call: TRBJ1-3; clone_size: .; v_call: TRBV14; cdr3_aa: ASSRAGTSGNTIY
j_call: TRBJ1-4; clone_size: few; v_call: TRBV2; cdr3_aa: ASGIVTNEKLF
j_call: TRBJ1-1; clone_size: .; v_call: TRBV14; cdr3_aa: ASSHLEVPEAF
j_call: TRBJ1-1; clone_size: .; v_call: TRBV27; cdr3_aa: ASRWGNTEAF
j_call: TRBJ1-3; clone_size: .; v_call: TRBV3-1/TRBV3-2; cdr3_aa: ASSRRTGSSGNTIY
j_call: TRBJ2-5; clone_size: .; v_call: TRBV19; cdr3_aa: ATAKEGGETQY
j_call: TRBJ2-2; clone_size: .; v_call: TRBV6-2/TRBV6-3; cdr3_aa: ASSYRMESTGELF
j_call: TRBJ2-7; clone_size: .; v_call: TRBV5-4; cdr3_aa: ASSGGQGISYEQY
j_call: TRBJ2-7; clone_size: .; v_call: TRBV7-3; cdr3_aa: ASSPGGALQY
j_call: TRBJ2-7; clone_size: .; v_call: TRBV10-3; cdr3_aa: AISDTRTYEQY
j_call: TRBJ2-3; clone_size: .; v_call: TRBV15; cdr3_aa: ATSRTIFSSTDTQY
j_call: TRBJ2-7; clone_size: .; v_call: TRBV5-1; cdr3_aa: ASTLTGNSYEQY
j_call: TRBJ1-2; clone_size: .; v_call: TRBV20-1; cdr3_aa: SARQLGDTY
j_call: TRBJ1-2; clone_size: .; v_call: TRBV6-6; cdr3_aa: ASSQDRRAGYT
j_call: TRBJ2-5; clone_size: few; v_call: TRBV5-1; cdr3_aa: ASSQGLAGGETQY
j_call: TRBJ2-5; clone_size: .; v_call: TRBV27; cdr3_aa: ASSPNAGGQETQY
j_call: TRBJ2-2; clone_size: .; v_call: TRBV25-1; cdr3_aa: ASSERMNTGELF
j_call: TRBJ2-7; clone_size: .; v_call: TRBV28; cdr3_aa: ASSLNPSTYEQY
j_call: TRBJ2-1; clone_size: .; v_call: TRBV4-3; cdr3_aa: ASSPGGDGGDEQF
j_call: TRBJ2-1; clone_size: .; v_call: TRBV6-5; cdr3_aa: ASSRGGDEQF
j_call: TRBJ1-1; clone_size: .; v_call: TRBV6-5; cdr3_aa: ASSLNKNTEAF
j_call: TRBJ1-1; clone_size: .; v_call: TRBV11-2; cdr3_aa: ASSLVGGRITEAF
j_call: TRBJ1-3; clone_size: .; v_call: TRBV28; cdr3_aa: ASIGSTGNGNTIY
j_call: TRBJ2-7; clone_size: .; v_call: TRBV24-1; cdr3_aa: ATSDGATYEQY
j_call: TRBJ2-6; clone_size: .; v_call: TRBV29-1; cdr3_aa: SFRGVGANVLT
j_call: TRBJ1-1; clone_size: .; v_call: TRBV11-2; cdr3_aa: ASSLVWNTEAF
j_call: TRBJ2-2; clone_size: .; v_call: TRBV10-3; cdr3_aa: AITQGPTNTGELF
j_call: TRBJ1-3; clone_size: .; v_call: TRBV30; cdr3_aa: AWSSRSSGNTIY
j_call: TRBJ1-1; clone_size: .; v_call: TRBV28; cdr3_aa: ASSVRRLGNTEAF
j_call: TRBJ1-5; clone_size: .; v_call: TRBV28; cdr3_aa: ASSSRGRGNQPQH
j_call: TRBJ1-2; clone_size: .; v_call: TRBV6-5; cdr3_aa: ASSSFRDRGNFGYT
j_call: TRBJ1-1; clone_size: .; v_call: TRBV6-2/TRBV6-3; cdr3_aa: ASSYSITEAF
j_call: TRBJ2-2; clone_size: .; v_call: TRBV30; cdr3_aa: AWTGTGGFGELF
j_call: TRBJ2-7; clone_size: .; v_call: TRBV5-1; cdr3_aa: ASSSGTGPYEQY
j_call: TRBJ1-5; clone_size: .; v_call: TRBV5-6; cdr3_aa: ASSLGVGQPQH
j_call: TRBJ2-1; clone_size: .; v_call: TRBV5-6; cdr3_aa: ASSLGLAGYNEQF
j_call: TRBJ1-2; clone_size: .; v_call: TRBV2; cdr3_aa: ASGQGGYGYT